The 8 T cell receptor beta chains reported below all come from one sample, sequenced in a study of T cell clones after liver transplantation. Generated by immunoSEQ multiplex PCR, the TCRdb table keeps only in-frame clones and is missing some. The sample lists more than 95,000 clones, 75% to 85% occurring once. The sample here was CD4+ T cells from blood, taken before liver transplant. These receptors were taken from a human donor who received a liver transplant.

CDR3 bases: TGTGCCAGCAGCTTAGTTCCCAGTTCTGGAAACACCATATATTTT. It yields the protein CASSLVPSSGNTIYF. The gene calls are TRBV7-8 and TRBJ1-3; D unclear. V lost 1 base and J 1 base, leaving 8 bases between the germline ends. The germline gives CDR1 SGHVS, CDR2 FQNEAQ. The CDR3 runs to 15 residues.

The DNA for the CDR3 is TGTGCCAGCAGTTTCGAAAGGGGCAAAAACATTCAGTACTTC. Its translation is CASSFERGKNIQYF. The gene calls are TRBV6-1 and TRBJ2-4; D is possibly TRBD1 (5 bases). The V end was cut by 5 bases, the J end by 3 bases, with 11 bases between. The CDR3 has 14 amino acids. Germline CDR1 and CDR2: MNHNS and SASEGT.

This chain connects TRBV2 to TRBJ2-1; no clear D. Germline CDR1 reads SNHLY; CDR2 reads FYNNEI. V was shortened by 6 bases and J by 7 bases, with 10 bases between the two germline ends. The CDR3 is 12 residues long. The CDR3 loop is CASRAQNNEQFF. CDR3 nucleotide sequence: TGTGCCAGCAGGGCTCAGAATAATGAGCAGTTCTTC.

This chain links TRBV9 with TRBJ1-1, with TRBD1 as a possible D gene (5 bases). Germline CDR1 is SGDLS and CDR2 is YYNGEE. The CDR3 length is 16 residues. Trimming removed 0 bases from V and 2 bases from J, with 14 bases in between. The CDR3 reads CASSVGGGEGNTEAFF. CDR3 nucleotides: TGTGCCAGCAGCGTAGGCGGAGGGGAGGGAAACACTGAAGCTTTCTTT.

The chain combines TRBV7-9 with TRBJ2-1; D is perhaps TRBD2 (5 bases). The CDR3 runs 16 residues. V was trimmed by 0 bases and J by 7 bases, leaving 16 bases between them. Germline CDR1 reads SEHNR; CDR2 reads FQNEAQ (reference sequence). The CDR3 DNA reads TGTGCCAGCAGCTTAGCGTCCGGACCCCGCGGGAATGAGCAGTTCTTC. Amino acid sequence: CASSLASGPRGNEQFF.

The chain carries TRBV18 and TRBJ2-3; D possibly corresponds to TRBD1 (5 bases). V was clipped by 2 bases and J by 1 base, with 10 bases between them. Germline CDR1 reads KGHSH; CDR2 reads LQKENI. The CDR3 is 15 residues long. The CDR3 sequence: CASSPSKGGTDTQYF. CDR3 DNA: TGTGCCAGCTCACCAAGTAAAGGGGGCACAGATACGCAGTATTTT.

The chain employs TRBV28 and TRBJ2-3; no reliable D call. The CDR3 loop spans 14 amino acids. Germline loops: CDR1 MDHEN, CDR2 SYDVKM. V was trimmed by 3 bases and J by 1 base, leaving 8 bases between them. The DNA of the CDR3 is TGTGCCAGCAGTTTCCCGGGCGGCACAGATACGCAGTATTTT. Protein product: CASSFPGGTDTQYF.

J is TRBJ1-4 and V is TRBV6-1; weak D call: TRBD1 (5 bases). The V and J ends lost 4 bases and 2 bases respectively, with 8 bases between them. Germline CDR1 is MNHNS and CDR2 is SASEGT. The CDR3 sequence is 14 residues long. DNA for the CDR3: TGTGCCAGCAGTGTGGGGACGACTAATGAAAAACTGTTTTTT. Amino acid sequence: CASSVGTTNEKLFF.